A single sample gave rise to the 13 T cell receptor beta chains below, sequenced in a study of T cell clonality in common variable immunodeficiency (dated by TCRdb to the mid-2010s). Library prep was done by the immunoSEQ multiplex PCR assay. Held by TCRdb, this immuneACCESS table contains in-frame sequences only and omits some clones. Under half of the omission traces to an unresolved V gene where checked; the cause of the rest is unknown. This sample includes 45,000 to 60,000 clones, and none of them was observed just once. The leading ten clones occupy less than 6.5% of the sample. The sequencing sample was made of peripheral blood mononuclear cells. These receptors all come from a person aged 18 to 70 in good health.

Many counts were recorded for this clone. The missing CDR3 end, 3 residues past where the read stops, is filled in from the germline J gene. This rearrangement joins TRBV19 to TRBJ2-2, with TRBD1 matching 7 bases. CDR3 length: 16 amino acids. Germline CDR1 is LNHDA and CDR2 is SQIVND (reference sequence). V lost 4 bases to trimming and J lost 5 bases; unmatched junction nucleotides: 10. CDR3 DNA, as far as it was read: TGTGCCAGTAGTACCGCCGGGACAGTAAAAACCGGGGAG. Translating it yields CASSTAGTVKTGE. The CDR3 in full is CASSTAGTVKTGELFF.

The table lists this clone with many counts. The read finishes 3 residues shy of the CDR3 end, and the germline J gene is used to complete it. V and J are TRBV5-6 and TRBJ2-1, with 8 positions matching TRBD1. Per germline, CDR1 SGHDT and CDR2 YYEEEE. Unmatched junction bases numbered 8, after V lost 5 bases and J lost 4 bases. The CDR3 runs 15 residues. CDR3 sequence: CASSRPGTGYNEQFF. CDR3 bases read: TGTGCCAGCAGTCGTCCCGGGACAGGATACAATGAG.

In its sample, this clone was seen many times. With the read ending 3 residues before the CDR3 end, the germline J gene is used to fill in that end. The rearrangement uses TRBV30 and TRBJ2-1; no clear D gene. CDR3 size: 13 residues. Trimming left V 2 bases short and J 4 bases short, with 9 bases between. Germline assignment: CDR1 GTSNPN and CDR2 SVGIG (reference sequence). The CDR3 is CAWSLTQYNEQFF. CDR3 DNA (partial): TGTGCCTGGAGTCTCACCCAGTACAATGAG.

This clone appeared many times. Coverage ceases 3 residues before the CDR3 finishes, and the germline J gene fills in the end. The chain links TRBV7-9 to TRBJ1-2; no reliable D call. The CDR3 has 13 residues. Germline CDR1 SEHNR, CDR2 FQNEAQ (reference sequence). V lost 4 bases and J lost 4, with 10 bases in between. CDR3 in amino acids: CASSYKGSYGYTF. CDR3 bases read: TGTGCCAGCAGCTATAAGGGTAGCTATGGC.

Remarks on this clone: Read coverage stops 3 residues before the CDR3 terminus; the germline J gene supplies the remainder. The rearrangement links TRBV13 to TRBJ1-3; 8 nucleotides match TRBD1. Germline CDR1 is PRHDT and CDR2 is FYEKMQ (reference sequence). V lost 1 base and J lost 8; bases outside the gene matches: 13. This CDR3 has 17 residues. The sequenced CDR3 bases are TGTGCCAGCAGCTTAGCTACCTCAGGGGGCCGCGCGTACACC. This encodes CASSLATSGGRAYT. The whole CDR3 protein reads CASSLATSGGRAYTIYF.

With respect to this clone: The read ends 3 residues before the CDR3 terminus; that terminus is restored from the germline J gene. The V call is TRBV16, the J call TRBJ1-1, with D unclear. The CDR3 extends over 15 amino acids. Germline CDR1 reads KGHSY; CDR2 reads FQNENV. Trimming cost V 4 bases and J 0 bases, with 12 bases left between them. The CDR3 here is CASSLSQVLNTEAFF. CDR3 DNA, as far as it was read: TGTGCCAGCAGCCTCTCACAAGTTTTGAACACTGAA.

In the case of this clone: The read is 3 residues too short to cover the CDR3 end, so that end is filled in from the germline J gene. The rearrangement joins TRBV13 to TRBJ1-1, with 7 bases matching TRBD1. This CDR3 spans 18 amino acids. Germline V gene lookup returns CDR1 PRHDT and CDR2 FYEKMQ (reference sequence). V lost 3 bases to trimming and J lost 0 bases; unmatched junction nucleotides: 13. The CDR3 loop reads CASSFATGQHSMNTEAFF. The DNA read from the CDR3 is TGTGCCAGCAGCTTTGCGACGGGACAGCACAGCATGAACACTGAA. The full variable domain, rest sourced from reference TRBV13 and TRBJ1-1, is AAGVIQSPRHLIKEKRETATLKCYPIPRHDTVYWYQQGPGQDPQFLISFYEKMQSDKGSIPDRFSAQQFSDYHSELNMSSLELGDSALYFCASSFATGQHSMNTEAFFGQGTRLTVV.

This clone was seen many times. The read halts 3 residues ahead of the CDR3 end, with the missing end drawn from the germline J gene. V is TRBV28 and J is TRBJ2-2; TRBD1 is a possible D gene (5 bases). This CDR3 comprises 15 residues. Germline V gives CDR1 MDHEN, CDR2 SYDVKM. The germline V and J ends were trimmed by 0 bases and 2 bases, with 7 bases remaining between them. CDR3 DNA (partial): TGTGCCAGCAGTTTATGGCGGACAAACACCGGGGAG. As protein: CASSLWRTNTGE. From start to end, the CDR3 is CASSLWRTNTGELFF.

This clone was seen a handful of times. The covered CDR3 bases are TGTGCCAGCAGCGCGCTAGCGGGCACAGATACC. This gives the protein CASSALAGTDT. The CDR3 in its entirety is CASSALAGTDTYTF. The genes are TRBV7-2 and TRBJ1-2; D is undetermined. The CDR3 end lies 3 residues beyond the end of the read and is filled in from the germline J gene. The length of the CDR3 is 14 residues. CDR1 and CDR2 from the germline V gene are SGHTA and FQGNSA.

Ten or more counts support this clone. CDR3 amino acids: CASSPLNRGGGTEAFF. The CDR3 DNA, read in part, is TGTGCCAGCTCACCCCTTAACAGGGGAGGAGGAACTGAA. This chain links TRBV18 with TRBJ1-1; 7 nucleotides line up with TRBD1. The CDR3 end is not reached by the read, which stops 3 residues before it; the germline J gene fills it in. This CDR3 region has 16 residues. The J segment lost 5 bases and the V segment lost 3 bases, leaving 12 bases of the junction unmatched. Germline loops: CDR1 KGHSH, CDR2 LQKENI.

The table lists this clone with many counts. Read data end 3 residues before the CDR3 end; the end is taken from the germline J gene. The chain carries TRBV14 and TRBJ1-1, with no clear D. The CDR3 is 14 amino acids. The germline gives CDR1 SGHDN, CDR2 FVKESK. With 1 base removed from V and 3 bases from J, the gap between germline ends came to 9 bases. The sequenced CDR3 bases are TGTGCCAGCAGCCAAGCGGGGTCCCACACTGAA. It codes for CASSQAGSHTE. The whole CDR3 sequence reads CASSQAGSHTEAFF.

This clone has at least ten counts. The DNA ends 3 residues before the CDR3 does, and the rest of the CDR3 is filled in from the germline J gene. The chain combines TRBV5-8 with TRBJ1-6; 9 bases are shared with TRBD1. V gave up 2 bases and J gave up 7 bases; unmatched junction bases: 1. This CDR3 region has 14 residues. CDR1 is SGHTS, CDR2 YDEGEE, per germline. Partial CDR3 DNA: TGTGCCAGCAGCTTCGGGACAGGGAATTCACCC. It encodes CASSFGTGNSP. From start to end, the CDR3 is CASSFGTGNSPLHF. The full variable domain, its missing parts supplied by reference TRBV5-8 and TRBJ1-6, is EAGVTQSPTHLIKTRGQQATLRCSPISGHTSVYWYQQALGLGLQFLLWYDEGEERNRGNFPPRFSGRQFPNYSSELNVNALELEDSALYLCASSFGTGNSPLHFGNGTRLTVT.

This clone was seen ten or more times. The DNA read from the CDR3 is TGCAGTTACATGTCCGGGGGAAAAGAGACC. Its protein is CSYMSGGKET. The whole CDR3 protein reads CSYMSGGKETQYF. The chain joins TRBV20-1 to TRBJ2-5, with D perhaps TRBD2 (6 bases). The read ends 3 residues before the CDR3 terminus; that terminus is restored from the germline J gene. Germline values: CDR1 DFQATT, CDR2 SNEGSKA (reference sequence). The CDR3 is 13 amino acids. The V and J ends lost 8 bases and 3 bases respectively, with 16 bases between them.